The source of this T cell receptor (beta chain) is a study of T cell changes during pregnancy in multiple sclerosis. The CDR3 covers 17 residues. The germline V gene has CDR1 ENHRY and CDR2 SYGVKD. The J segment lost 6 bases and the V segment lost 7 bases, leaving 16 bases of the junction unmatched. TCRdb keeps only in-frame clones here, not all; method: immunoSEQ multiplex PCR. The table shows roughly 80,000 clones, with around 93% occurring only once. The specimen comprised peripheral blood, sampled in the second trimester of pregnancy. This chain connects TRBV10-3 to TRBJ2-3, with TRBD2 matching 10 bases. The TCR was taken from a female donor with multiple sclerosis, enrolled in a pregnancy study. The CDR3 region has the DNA TGTGCCATCATGGATGGGGGGGCTAGCGGGGGTAAGGATACGCAGTATTTT. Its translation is CAIMDGGASGGKDTQYF.